This T cell receptor beta chain was captured in a study of blood T cell repertoires in COVID-19. About the study: Sources were T cells, B-cell-depleted T cells, or PBMCs; the material itself was cDNA or gDNA.

Study processing details: Counts of nucleated cells, estimated from reference gene primer amplification, were obtained. Only in-frame clones appear in the TCRdb table, and some are missing; sequencing was by immunoSEQ multiplex PCR. Clone size and V and J calls were adopted from that table, with D and trimming inferred from the DNA. The repertoire consists of some 360,000 clones, with 85% to 90% occurring once and the leading ten covering around 0.92%. Individuals aged roughly 18 to 95 years were recruited from about two dozen US areas. Participants reported their clinical history, and cohort assignment relied on those reports. The V segment lost 4 bases and the J segment 8 bases; nucleotides outside the gene matches: 5. The CDR3 has 13 residues. Germline V gene data show CDR1 as SGHRS and CDR2 as YFSETQ.

This TCR was recovered from a woman aged 30 to 39 who had been exposed to COVID-19. The chain uses TRBV5-1 and TRBJ1-1, with TRBD1 matching 10 bases. The sequencing input was PBMCs or T cells enriched from blood (not recorded which). CDR3 region: CASSAGTGVEAFF. In DNA form, the CDR3 reads TGCGCCAGCAGCGCAGGGACAGGGGTGGAAGCTTTCTTT.